The clone carrying this TCR beta chain was counted ten times or more. It was RNA transcripts that yielded the amplified TCR beta CDR3 regions. Initially, a first-round RT-PCR of the TCR CDR3 employed the HTBI primer set. From the multiplex PCR reads, TCRdb called clonotypes with MiXCR, one entry per CDR3 protein. The repertoire consists of around 250,000 distinct CDR3 sequences, with about 17% occurring once and the leading ten covering around 28%. This specimen comes from a study of T cells in Graves' hyperthyroidism and ophthalmopathy. The wider study: Blood was drawn when the patient was first diagnosed and still untreated.

The cohort's ophthalmopathy patients, a group with duration under 3 months, had a Clinical Activity Score of at least 3 and a NOSPECS grade of at least 4. Diagnosing involved the use of clinical symptoms, serum thyroxine and TRAb, thyroid ultrasound and orbital computed tomography. V dropped 5 bases and J dropped 7 bases, with 15 bases sitting between them. The CDR3 sequence is 14 residues long. Germline CDR1 and CDR2: SGHTA and FQGTGA. Source material: blood. This sequence was found in a woman between 18 and 29 years old with Graves' ophthalmopathy. This chain joins TRBV7-3 and TRBJ2-1; perhaps TRBD2 as D (6 bases). DNA of the CDR3: TGTGCCAGCAGCCGCGATAGCGGCGGTAATGAGCAGTTCTTC. This encodes CASSRDSGGNEQFF. Filled out from reference TRBV7-3 and TRBJ2-1, the complete variable domain reads GAGVSQTPSNKVTEKGKYVELRCDPISGHTALYWYRQSLGQGPEFLIYFQGTGAADDSGLPNDRFFAVRPEGSVSTLKIQRTERGDSAVYLCASSRDSGGNEQFFGPGTRLTVL.